The 20 T cell receptor beta chains listed next were all sequenced from one sample in a study of blood T cell repertoires in COVID-19. Only in-frame clones appear in the TCRdb table, and some are missing; sequencing was by immunoSEQ multiplex PCR. The repertoire has some 500,000 clones, roughly 90% of them found once; the top ten carry 1.8%. Specimen: PBMCs or T cells enriched from blood (not recorded which). The receptor set was obtained from a woman in her thirties or forties who had recovered from COVID-19.

V usage is TRBV7-2 and J usage is TRBJ2-1; D is perhaps TRBD2 (6 bases). Germline CDR1 is SGHTA and CDR2 is FQGNSA. CDR3 size: 14 residues. V lost 6 bases to trimming and J lost 4 bases, with 13 bases between them. The CDR3 sequence: CASSYSGSYNEQFF. CDR3 nucleotide sequence: TGTGCCAGCAGTTACAGCGGGTCTTACAATGAGCAGTTCTTC.

V and J are TRBV11-2 and TRBJ1-2; D perhaps matches TRBD1 (6 bases). There are 12 residues in the CDR3. The V end was cut by 7 bases, the J end by 7 bases, with 13 bases between. Germline V lookup: CDR1 SGHAT, CDR2 FQNNGV. CDR3 residues: CASKWVQGGYTF. The CDR3 bases are TGTGCCAGCAAATGGGTACAGGGTGGCTACACCTTC. Drawing the rest from reference TRBV11-2 and TRBJ1-2, the complete variable domain is EAGVAQSPRYKIIEKRQSVAFWCNPISGHATLYWYQQILGQGPKLLIQFQNNGVVDDSQLPKDRFSAERLKGVDSTLKIQPAKLEDSAVYLCASKWVQGGYTFGSGTRLTVV.

The J gene is TRBJ2-7, the V gene TRBV5-8; perhaps TRBD2 as D (6 bases). The germline V and J ends were trimmed by 2 bases and 3 bases, with 18 bases remaining between them. The length of the CDR3 is 16 residues. Looked up from germline, CDR1 is SGHTS and CDR2 is YDEGEE. CDR3 nucleotide sequence: TGTGCCAGCAGCTTCCGCACTAGCCCCGCCAACTACGAGCAGTACTTC. Translation: CASSFRTSPANYEQYF.

On this clone: Sequence at one end of the junction differs from germline and may be a read error. The chain recombines TRBV13 with TRBJ1-2, with TRBD1 identical over 8 bases. There are 13 residues in the CDR3. The germline V gene encodes CDR1 PRHDT and CDR2 FYEKMQ (reference sequence). CDR3 sequence: CASSRTGQGGYAF. The CDR3 region has the DNA TGTGCCAGCAGCCGGACAGGGCAAGGAGGGTACGCCTTC.

This clone was recorded once. The genes are TRBV19 and TRBJ2-7, with 10 nucleotides matching TRBD1. V lost 5 bases to trimming and J lost 2 bases; unmatched junction nucleotides: 3. This CDR3 contains 14 residues. Per germline, CDR1 LNHDA and CDR2 SQIVND (reference sequence). CDR3 in amino acids: CASSAGTGAYEQYF. The CDR3 DNA reads TGTGCCAGTAGTGCCGGGACAGGGGCCTACGAGCAGTACTTC. Together with reference TRBV19 and TRBJ2-7, the CDR3 gives the full variable domain: DGGITQSPKYLFRKEGQNVTLSCEQNLNHDAMYWYRQDPGQGLRLIYYSQIVNDFQKGDIAEGYSVSREKKESFPLTVTSAQKNPTAFYLCASSAGTGAYEQYFGPGTRLTVT.

This chain links TRBV7-2 with TRBJ2-1; the match to TRBD2 covers 8 bases. J was trimmed by 7 bases and V by 2 bases; bases with no gene match: 4. Per the germline V gene, CDR1 is SGHTA and CDR2 is FQGNSA. The CDR3 contains 14 residues. CDR3 sequence reads: CASSLSGLENEQFF. CDR3 DNA sequence: TGTGCCAGCAGCTTATCGGGACTAGAGAATGAGCAGTTCTTC.

The chain has TRBV6-6 and TRBJ1-5; 11 positions agree with TRBD1. The junction had 7 bases not matched to a gene; V was cut back by 6 bases and J by 6 bases. CDR3 size: 15 residues. Germline V gene lookup returns CDR1 MNHNY and CDR2 SVGAGI (reference sequence). The CDR3 is CASRRTGGDIQPQHF. DNA for the CDR3: TGTGCCAGCAGACGGACAGGGGGCGATATTCAGCCCCAGCATTTT.

The chain combines TRBV7-2 with TRBJ2-5; D gene uncertain. The CDR3 has 15 residues. CDR1 is SGHTA and CDR2 is FQGNSA in the germline V gene. Trimming removed 1 base at V and 4 bases at J, with 13 bases between. The CDR3 DNA reads as TGTGCCAGCAGCTTAGGGAGCCCGGCTTCAGAGACCCAGTACTTC. Amino acids: CASSLGSPASETQYF.

In nucleotides, the CDR3 is TGCGCCAGCAGCCAAGATCGACTAGCGGGAACTAGGTACGAGCAGTACTTC. Amino acids: CASSQDRLAGTRYEQYF. V usage is TRBV4-3 and J usage is TRBJ2-7; 11 bases match TRBD2. The CDR3 runs 17 residues. Germline V gene lookup returns CDR1 LGHNA and CDR2 YSLEER. V lost 0 bases to trimming and J lost 4 bases; unmatched junction nucleotides: 8.

The chain recombines TRBV19 with TRBJ1-5; D ambiguous. There are 16 residues in the CDR3. V lost 0 bases, J lost 0 bases, and 9 bases lay in between. The germline V gene encodes CDR1 LNHDA and CDR2 SQIVND (reference sequence). The chain's CDR3 is CASSIEPSHSNQPQHF. CDR3 DNA: TGTGCCAGTAGTATAGAGCCGAGCCATAGCAATCAGCCCCAGCATTTT.

The CDR3 DNA is TGTGCCAGCAGCTTAAGGGGCATGAACACTGAAGCTTTCTTT. Translation gives CASSLRGMNTEAFF. The chain combines TRBV13 with TRBJ1-1, with a possible D match to TRBD1 (5 bases). The germline V and J ends were trimmed by 2 bases and 0 bases, with 7 bases remaining between them. Germline V CDR1 and CDR2: PRHDT, FYEKMQ (reference sequence). CDR3 length: 14 amino acids.

This chain connects TRBV19 to TRBJ1-2; 7 bases line up with TRBD1. V lost 6 bases, J lost 4 bases, and 17 bases stayed unmatched. The CDR3 loop spans 17 amino acids. Germline CDR1 is LNHDA and CDR2 is SQIVND (reference sequence). CDR3 protein: CASSRSQGVGATYGYTF. CDR3 nucleotide sequence: TGTGCCAGTAGCCGATCTCAGGGGGTCGGGGCCACCTATGGCTACACCTTC.

CDR3 region: CASGVKDREAFF. In nucleotides, the CDR3 is TGTGCCAGCGGGGTGAAGGACAGGGAAGCTTTCTTT. The rearrangement joins TRBV21-1 to TRBJ1-1; the table's D call, TRBD1, has no DNA check behind it. TRBV21-1 is designated a pseudogene. The CDR3 loop spans 12 amino acids.

The chain recombines TRBV2 with TRBJ2-1, with D tentatively TRBD2 (6 bases). Trimming left V 3 bases short and J 13 bases short, with 13 bases between. Germline lookup yields CDR1 SNHLY and CDR2 FYNNEI. The CDR3 sequence is 12 residues long. This CDR3 is CASSEDVGRQFF. As DNA, the CDR3 is TGTGCCAGCAGTGAGGATGTCGGGAGACAGTTCTTC. Using reference TRBV2 and TRBJ2-1 for the parts outside the CDR3, the full variable domain is EPEVTQTPSHQVTQMGQEVILRCVPISNHLYFYWYRQILGQKVEFLVSFYNNEISEKSEIFDDQFSVERPDGSNFTLKIRSTKLEDSAMYFCASSEDVGRQFFGPGTRLTVL.

In its sample, this clone was seen once. The chain uses TRBV7-9 and TRBJ2-2; possibly TRBD1 for D (6 bases). The V end lost 4 bases, the J end lost 2 bases, and 8 bases lay between the germline ends. In germline, CDR1 is SEHNR, CDR2 FQNEAQ (reference sequence). The CDR3 is 14 residues long. CDR3 loop: CASSWTDNTGELFF. The CDR3, as DNA: TGTGCCAGCAGCTGGACAGACAACACCGGGGAGCTGTTTTTT.

The rearrangement joins TRBV7-8 to TRBJ2-7; D possibly corresponds to TRBD2 (5 bases). The CDR3 consists of 12 residues. Germline CDR1 is SGHVS and CDR2 is FQNEAQ. Between the trimmed V and J ends, which lost 4 bases and 4 bases, there was a span of 8 bases. CDR3 DNA sequence: TGTGCCAGCAGCTCCGGACTTTACGAGCAGTACTTC. It yields the protein CASSSGLYEQYF.

The genes are TRBV12-5 and TRBJ2-2, with 7 nucleotides matching TRBD2. The V segment lost 2 bases and the J segment 2 bases; nucleotides outside the gene matches: 2. Germline V gene lookup returns CDR1 LGHNT and CDR2 FRNRAP. The CDR3 is 15 residues long. The CDR3 protein is CASGLTSANTGELFF. CDR3 in DNA: TGTGCTAGTGGTTTGACTAGCGCTAACACCGGGGAGCTGTTTTTT.

The chain carries TRBV11-3 and TRBJ1-2; D gene unclear. This CDR3 comprises 14 residues. Per the germline V gene, CDR1 is SGHNT and CDR2 is YENEEA. V lost 4 bases to trimming and J lost 4 bases, with 13 bases between them. The CDR3 DNA reads as TGTGCCAGCAGCTCAGAGACTAATAGCTATGGCTACACCTTC. Protein sequence: CASSSETNSYGYTF.

The rearrangement joins TRBV30 to TRBJ1-2; D is uncertain. CDR1 is GTSNPN, CDR2 SVGIG, per germline (reference sequence). With 1 base removed from V and 2 bases from J, the gap between germline ends came to 11 bases. CDR3 length: 14 amino acids. CDR3 in amino acids: CAWSGLAVNYGYTF. CDR3 nucleotide sequence: TGTGCCTGGAGTGGGCTCGCGGTAAACTATGGCTACACCTTC.

This chain joins TRBV19 and TRBJ2-5, with TRBD2 matching 14 bases. CDR1 and CDR2 from the germline V gene are LNHDA and SQIVND (reference sequence). The CDR3 is 16 residues long. V trimming: 5 bases; J trimming: 7 bases; junction bases outside the gene matches: 9. The CDR3 nucleotides are TGTGCCAGTAGTGGACTAGCGGGAGGTGGTAGTGTGACCCAGTACTTC. This translates into CASSGLAGGGSVTQYF.